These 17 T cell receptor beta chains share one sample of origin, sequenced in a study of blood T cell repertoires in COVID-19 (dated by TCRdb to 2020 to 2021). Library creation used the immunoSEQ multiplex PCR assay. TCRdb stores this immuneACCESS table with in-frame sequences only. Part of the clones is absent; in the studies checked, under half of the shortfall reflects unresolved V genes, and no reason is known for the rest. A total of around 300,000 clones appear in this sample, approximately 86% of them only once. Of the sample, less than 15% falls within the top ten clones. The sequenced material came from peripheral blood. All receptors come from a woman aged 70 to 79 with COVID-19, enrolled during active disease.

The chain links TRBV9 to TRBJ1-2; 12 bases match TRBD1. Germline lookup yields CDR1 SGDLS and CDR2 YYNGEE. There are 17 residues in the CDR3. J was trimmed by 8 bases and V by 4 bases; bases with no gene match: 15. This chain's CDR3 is CASSSPGQGARDWGYTF. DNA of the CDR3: TGTGCCAGCAGCTCGCCGGGACAGGGGGCGAGAGACTGGGGCTACACCTTC. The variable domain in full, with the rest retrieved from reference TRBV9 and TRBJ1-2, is DSGVTQTPKHLITATGQRVTLRCSPRSGDLSVYWYQQSLDQGLQFLIQYYNGEERAKGNILERFSAQQFPDLHSELNLSSLELGDSALYFCASSSPGQGARDWGYTFGSGTRLTVV.

The CDR3 reads CASSSGQGNTEAFF. In nucleotides, the CDR3 is TGTGCCAGCTCCTCGGGACAGGGGAACACTGAAGCTTTCTTT. The chain carries TRBV18 and TRBJ1-1, with 9 bases aligning to TRBD1. V lost 6 bases and J lost 1; bases outside the gene matches: 3. The germline gives CDR1 KGHSH, CDR2 LQKENI. This CDR3 is 14 amino acids long.

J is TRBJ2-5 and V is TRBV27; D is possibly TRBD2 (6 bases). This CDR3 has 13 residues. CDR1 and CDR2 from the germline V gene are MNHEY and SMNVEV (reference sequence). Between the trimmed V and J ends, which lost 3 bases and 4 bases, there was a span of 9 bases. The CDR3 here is CASSLWRGETQYF. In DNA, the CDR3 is TGTGCCAGCAGTTTGTGGCGGGGAGAGACCCAGTACTTC.

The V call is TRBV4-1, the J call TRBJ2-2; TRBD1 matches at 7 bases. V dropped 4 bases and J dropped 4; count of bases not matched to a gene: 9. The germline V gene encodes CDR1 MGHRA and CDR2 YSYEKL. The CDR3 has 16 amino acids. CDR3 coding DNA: TGCGCCAGCAGCCCTACGACAGGGTTGGGCACCGGGGAGCTGTTTTTT. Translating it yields CASSPTTGLGTGELFF.

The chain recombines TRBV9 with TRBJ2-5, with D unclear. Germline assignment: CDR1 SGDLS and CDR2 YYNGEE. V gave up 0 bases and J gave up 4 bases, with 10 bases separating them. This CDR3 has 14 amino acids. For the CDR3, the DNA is TGTGCCAGCAGCGTAGTGGCTAGACCAGAGACCCAGTACTTC. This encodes CASSVVARPETQYF.

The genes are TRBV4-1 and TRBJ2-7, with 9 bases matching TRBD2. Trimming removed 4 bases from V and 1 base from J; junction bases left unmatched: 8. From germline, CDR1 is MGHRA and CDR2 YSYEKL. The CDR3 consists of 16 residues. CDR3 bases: TGCGCCAGCAGCCCCAGTTGGCGGGGGGGTTCCTACGAGCAGTACTTC. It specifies CASSPSWRGGSYEQYF.

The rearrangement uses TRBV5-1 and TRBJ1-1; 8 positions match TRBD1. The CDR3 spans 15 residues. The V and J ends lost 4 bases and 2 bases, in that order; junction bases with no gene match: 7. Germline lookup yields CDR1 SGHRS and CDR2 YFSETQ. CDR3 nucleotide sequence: TGCGCCAGCAGCATACAGGGGGATTCAAACACTGAAGCTTTCTTT. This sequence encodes CASSIQGDSNTEAFF.

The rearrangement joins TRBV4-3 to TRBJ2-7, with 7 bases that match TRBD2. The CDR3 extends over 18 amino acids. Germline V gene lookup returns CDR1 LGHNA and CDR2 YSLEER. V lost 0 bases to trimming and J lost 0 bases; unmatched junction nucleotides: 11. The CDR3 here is CASSQDRPVGGSSYEQYF. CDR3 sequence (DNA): TGCGCCAGCAGCCAAGATCGGCCCGTGGGGGGGTCCTCCTACGAGCAGTACTTC.

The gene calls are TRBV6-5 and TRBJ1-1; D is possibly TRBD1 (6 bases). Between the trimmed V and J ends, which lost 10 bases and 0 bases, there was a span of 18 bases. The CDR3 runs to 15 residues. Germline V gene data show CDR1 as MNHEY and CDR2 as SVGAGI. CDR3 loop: CATHWDIPLNTEAFF. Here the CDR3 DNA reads TGTGCCACCCATTGGGACATTCCGCTGAACACTGAAGCTTTCTTT.

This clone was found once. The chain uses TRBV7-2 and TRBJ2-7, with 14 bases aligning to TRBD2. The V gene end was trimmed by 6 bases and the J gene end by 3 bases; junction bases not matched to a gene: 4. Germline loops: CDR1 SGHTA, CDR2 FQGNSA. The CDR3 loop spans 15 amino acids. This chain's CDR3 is CASSPGTSGGYEQYF. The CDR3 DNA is TGTGCCAGCAGTCCCGGGACTAGCGGGGGCTACGAGCAGTACTTC.

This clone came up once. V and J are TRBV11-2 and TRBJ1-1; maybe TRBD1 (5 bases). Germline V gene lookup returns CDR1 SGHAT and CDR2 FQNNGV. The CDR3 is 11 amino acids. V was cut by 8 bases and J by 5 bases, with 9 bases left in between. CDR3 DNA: TGTGCCAGCCAGGGAGGGACTGAAGCTTTCTTT. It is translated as CASQGGTEAFF.

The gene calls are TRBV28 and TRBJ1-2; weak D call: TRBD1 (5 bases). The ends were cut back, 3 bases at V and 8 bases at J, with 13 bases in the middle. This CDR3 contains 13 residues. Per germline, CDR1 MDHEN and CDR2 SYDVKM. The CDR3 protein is CASSFQGGRGYTF. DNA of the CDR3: TGTGCCAGCAGTTTTCAGGGCGGGAGAGGCTACACCTTC.

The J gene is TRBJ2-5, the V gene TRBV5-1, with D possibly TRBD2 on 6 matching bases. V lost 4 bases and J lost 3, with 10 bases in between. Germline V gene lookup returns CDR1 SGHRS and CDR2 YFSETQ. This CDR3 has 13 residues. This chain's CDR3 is CASSTWGEETQYF. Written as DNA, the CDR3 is TGCGCCAGCAGCACTTGGGGGGAAGAGACCCAGTACTTC.

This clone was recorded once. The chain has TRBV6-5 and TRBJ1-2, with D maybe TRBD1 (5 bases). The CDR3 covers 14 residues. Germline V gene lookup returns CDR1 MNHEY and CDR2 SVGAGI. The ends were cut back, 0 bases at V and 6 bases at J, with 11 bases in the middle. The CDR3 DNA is TGTGCCAGCAGTTACTCCCGCCAGGGCCATGGCTACACCTTC. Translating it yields CASSYSRQGHGYTF.

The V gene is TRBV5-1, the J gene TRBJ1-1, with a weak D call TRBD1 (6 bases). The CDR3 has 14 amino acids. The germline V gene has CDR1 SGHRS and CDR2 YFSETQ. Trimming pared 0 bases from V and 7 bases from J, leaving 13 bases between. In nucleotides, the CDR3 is TGCGCCAGCAGCTTGGCACCCCCGGACAGTGAAGCTTTCTTT. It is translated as CASSLAPPDSEAFF.

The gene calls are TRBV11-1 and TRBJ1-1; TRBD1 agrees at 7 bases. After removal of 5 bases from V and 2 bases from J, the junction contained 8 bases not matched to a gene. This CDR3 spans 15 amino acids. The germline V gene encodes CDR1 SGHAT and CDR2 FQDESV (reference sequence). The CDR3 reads CASSITTGLNTEAFF. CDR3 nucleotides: TGTGCCAGCAGCATAACGACAGGGCTAAACACTGAAGCTTTCTTT.

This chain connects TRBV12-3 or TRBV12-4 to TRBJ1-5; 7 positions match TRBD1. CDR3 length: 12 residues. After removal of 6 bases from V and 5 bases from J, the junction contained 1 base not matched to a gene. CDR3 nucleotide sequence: TGTGCCAGCAGGACAGGGCATCAGCCCCAGCATTTT. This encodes CASRTGHQPQHF.